This T cell receptor (beta chain) was found in a study of regulatory T cells in long-lasting Graves disease. Regarding time point: persistent/refractory GD, antithyroid drugs over 5 years with positive TRAb. From RNA extracted from PBMCs, the TCR library was made. Study observations and caveats: TRBV28, TRBJ1-2 and TRBJ2-5 were segments that persistent disease favored.

Investigators prepared the TCR beta libraries by applying iRepertoire HTBI primers and Arm-PCR of CDR3 regions. TCRdb re-derived calls from the multiplex PCR reads in MiXCR, one entry per CDR3 protein. The sample lists 420,000 or so distinct CDR3 sequences, 23% occurring once. This clonotype was counted ten times or more. Its antigen is not identified. Trimming left V 4 bases short and J 4 bases short, with 9 bases between. The CDR3 runs to 13 residues. The germline V gene has CDR1 KGHDR and CDR2 SFDVKD. This chain uses TRBV24-1 with TRBJ1-2, with a tentative D call TRBD1 (5 bases). Sequences were derived from peripheral blood mononuclear cells (PBMCs), sampled when the disease was refractory, from a patient treated with antithyroid drugs. The clonotype comes from a female donor with Graves disease. CDR3: CATSDGGAYGYTF. The CDR3 region has the DNA TGTGCCACCAGTGACGGCGGGGCCTATGGCTACACCTTC.